This entry is about one TCR beta chain. The data derive from a study of blood T cell repertoires in COVID-19. Profiled with immunoSEQ multiplex PCR; TCRdb holds only in-frame clones, not every one. The table shows approximately 170,000 clones, with approximately 87% occurring only once. The sequence was obtained from a woman aged 65 to 85 with acute or convalescent COVID-19. What was sequenced was peripheral blood.

The CDR3 coding sequence is TGTGCCAGCAGTTTAGGGGAGTACGAGCAGTACTTC. The encoded protein is CASSLGEYEQYF. V is TRBV28 and J is TRBJ2-7; D is possibly TRBD2 (5 bases). The CDR3 contains 12 residues. CDR1 is MDHEN, CDR2 SYDVKM, per germline. V lost 2 bases, J lost 4 bases, and 6 bases lay in between.